Shown below are 3 T cell receptor beta chains from a single sample sequenced in a study of blood T cells in healthy people across ages. Together with a sample-barcoded 5' primer, a J-beta primer mix was included in a second PCR lasting about 7 to 12 cycles. TCRdb reanalysed the 5' RACE reads using MiXCR and keeps one entry per CDR3 protein. The repertoire holds approximately 1,700,000 distinct CDR3 sequences, with about two fifths as singletons. The specimen was blood. The receptors were sampled from a human donor in good health.

This clonotype was detected only a few times. The chain joins TRBV20-1 to TRBJ2-1, with 9 bases matching TRBD1. J was trimmed by 9 bases and V by 6 bases; bases with no gene match: 6. The CDR3 extends over 12 amino acids. Germline V gene data show CDR1 as DFQATT and CDR2 as SNEGSKA (reference sequence). The CDR3 DNA sequence: TGCAGTGCATACAGGGGGCGGGGTGAGCAGTTCTTC. This translates into CSAYRGRGEQFF.

The CDR3 region is CASSLLKGTYEQYF. In nucleotides, the CDR3 is TGTGCCAGCAGCTTACTAAAGGGTACCTACGAGCAGTACTTC. V gene TRBV7-8 combines with J gene TRBJ2-7, with D hard to call. Germline V gene lookup returns CDR1 SGHVS and CDR2 FQNEAQ. V lost 2 bases and J lost 2, with 10 bases in between. The CDR3 runs 14 residues.

The V and J genes are TRBV9 and TRBJ2-3; 7 nucleotides line up with TRBD1. Germline loops: CDR1 SGDLS, CDR2 YYNGEE. The CDR3 covers 15 residues. The ends lost 0 bases at V and 2 bases at J; junction bases unmatched: 3. The DNA for the CDR3 is TGTGCCAGCAGCGTAGATACAGGGGACACAGATACGCAGTATTTT. Translation: CASSVDTGDTDTQYF.